The clone carrying this TCR beta chain showed up just a few times. Each CDR3 protein is one row after TCRdb ran MiXCR on the 5' RACE reads. Among roughly 300,000 distinct CDR3 sequences listed, roughly 8.2% were seen once. These data originate in a study of T-cell memory formation after mild COVID-19. Sequences were obtained from PBMCs or a T cell subset sorted from them (not recorded which). This receptor was identified in a man between 18 and 35 years old who had mild COVID-19 (a few samples of this study predate the infection). Cell type and time point are not known.

CDR3 DNA: TGTGCCAGCAGCTCGCAGGCGCTGGGGGGAGATACGCAGTATTTT. This encodes CASSSQALGGDTQYF. This rearrangement joins TRBV7-8 to TRBJ2-3; a possible D gene is TRBD2 (6 bases). The V end was cut by 4 bases, the J end by 5 bases, with 16 bases between. CDR1 and CDR2 from the germline V gene are SGHVS and FQNEAQ. This CDR3 has 15 amino acids.